The 5 T cell receptor beta chains reported below all come from one sample, sequenced in a study of T cell changes during pregnancy in multiple sclerosis. The method was immunoSEQ multiplex PCR; TCRdb's version includes in-frame clones alone and lacks a portion of them. The sample shows 30,000 to 40,000 clones, around 91% of them seen only once. The specimen was CD4+ T cells from peripheral blood mononuclear cells, collected in the second trimester of pregnancy. These TCRs come from a female donor in good health, enrolled as a control in a pregnancy study.

The rearrangement links TRBV4-1 to TRBJ1-1; possible D gene TRBD1, 6 bases. V dropped 0 bases and J dropped 8 bases, with 13 bases sitting between them. CDR1 is MGHRA, CDR2 YSYEKL, per germline. The CDR3 consists of 14 residues. This chain's CDR3 is CASSQDPGDWEAFF. CDR3 nucleotides: TGCGCCAGCAGCCAAGATCCAGGGGATTGGGAAGCTTTCTTT.

The V and J genes are TRBV19 and TRBJ1-3; the match to TRBD1 covers 8 bases. In germline, CDR1 is LNHDA, CDR2 SQIVND (reference sequence). The junction had 3 bases not matched to a gene; V was cut back by 5 bases and J by 0 bases. The CDR3 consists of 15 residues. The CDR3 sequence is CASSPQGVSGNTIYF. The DNA of the CDR3 is TGTGCCAGTAGTCCACAGGGGGTCTCTGGAAACACCATATATTTT.

The chain couples TRBV7-9 to TRBJ1-1; unclear D gene. Germline CDR1 and CDR2: SEHNR and FQNEAQ (reference sequence). Trimming shortened V by 4 bases and J by 1 base, and 10 bases separated the two germline ends. This CDR3 is built from 14 residues. The CDR3 here is CASSSGGSNTEAFF. DNA of the CDR3: TGTGCCAGCAGCTCCGGTGGTTCGAACACTGAAGCTTTCTTT.

This clone was recorded once. This sequence joins TRBV7-6 and TRBJ2-3; 8 bases fit TRBD2. From germline, CDR1 is SGHVS and CDR2 FNYEAQ. This CDR3 region has 16 residues. V lost 2 bases, J lost 3 bases, and 7 bases stayed unmatched. CDR3 amino acids: CASSLIPGLVTDTQYF. The CDR3 coding sequence is TGTGCCAGCAGCTTAATACCGGGACTAGTAACAGATACGCAGTATTTT.

This chain connects TRBV4-2 to TRBJ1-1; perhaps TRBD1 as D (5 bases). This CDR3 has 14 residues. V lost 1 base to trimming and J lost 7 bases, with 13 bases between them. CDR1 is LGHNA and CDR2 is YNFKEQ in the germline V gene. This CDR3 is CASSQVGEGFEAFF. CDR3 coding DNA: TGTGCCAGCAGCCAAGTAGGGGAGGGCTTTGAAGCTTTCTTT.